This T cell receptor (beta chain) was profiled in a study of shared clonotypes between healthy human individuals. Study results and limitations: Only blood was sampled, and tissue TCR repertoires likely differ from blood ones. Among the subsets, naive ones generally showed larger estimated richness than memory ones.

Concerning this clone itself: Its antigen is not known.

Every immunoSEQ plate was one replicate of a subset's evenly spread DNA. Profiled with immunoSEQ multiplex PCR; TCRdb holds only in-frame clones, not every one. The sample includes approximately 2.3 million clones, more than 85% of them seen just once. With 0 bases removed from V and 2 bases from J, the gap between germline ends came to 13 bases. The CDR3 runs 16 residues. The germline gives CDR1 SGDLS, CDR2 YYNGEE. This TCR was recovered from a man aged 18 to 30 in good health. Some clones in this sample may be carry-over from other donors' samples. Material for sequencing was naive CD4+ T cells from PBMCs. Regarding subset: CD45RA+ positively selected. The V gene is TRBV9, the J gene TRBJ2-3; a weak D match, TRBD1 (6 bases). CDR3 coding DNA: TGTGCCAGCAGCGTAGGCAGGGGCTCTTTCACAGATACGCAGTATTTT. This translates into CASSVGRGSFTDTQYF.